The rows below give T cell receptor beta chains drawn from one sample of a study of blood T cell repertoires in COVID-19. Method: immunoSEQ multiplex PCR; TCRdb's copy keeps in-frame clones and lacks some. The sample carries 150,000 to 200,000 clones, around nine tenths recorded once. Sequenced sample: peripheral blood. Receptor source: a woman of 80 years or more with COVID-19, enrolled during active disease. CDR3s include the opening cysteine and the closing phenylalanine or tryptophan. The order of the fields is CDR3 protein, CDR3 DNA, V gene, D gene, J gene, clone size. The D gene is left open where the match is weak. Expanded clones are given a class, and other clones once, few, many or no size at all.

cdr3_aa: CSVNNRGNEQFF
cdr3_nt: TGCAGCGTGAACAACAGGGGCAATGAGCAGTTCTTC
v_call: TRBV29-1
d_call: TRBD1
j_call: TRBJ2-1
clone_size: NA

cdr3_aa: CAAQGTGPRETQYF
cdr3_nt: TGTGCCGCTCAGGGAACCGGGCCTAGAGAGACCCAGTACTTC
v_call: TRBV2
d_call: NA
j_call: TRBJ2-5
clone_size: NA

cdr3_aa: CASSSGPGGIYEQYF
cdr3_nt: TGTGCCAGCAGCTCCGGTCCGGGCGGGATCTACGAGCAGTACTTC
v_call: TRBV7-2
d_call: NA
j_call: TRBJ2-7
clone_size: NA

cdr3_aa: CASSSRDSEGGELFF
cdr3_nt: TGTGCCAGCAGCTCTAGGGACTCCGAGGGCGGGGAGCTGTTTTTT
v_call: TRBV5-4
d_call: NA
j_call: TRBJ2-2
clone_size: NA

cdr3_aa: CASSIEGGSGNEQFF
cdr3_nt: TGTGCCAGTAGTATAGAGGGCGGGAGTGGTAATGAGCAGTTCTTC
v_call: TRBV19
d_call: TRBD2
j_call: TRBJ2-1
clone_size: NA

cdr3_aa: CASSAAGLAGGEQFF
cdr3_nt: TGTGCCAGCAGCGCGGCGGGACTAGCGGGAGGTGAGCAGTTCTTC
v_call: TRBV9
d_call: TRBD2
j_call: TRBJ2-1
clone_size: NA

cdr3_aa: CASSLGLAGQETQYF
cdr3_nt: TGTGCCAGCAGTCTAGGACTAGCGGGCCAAGAGACCCAGTACTTC
v_call: TRBV28
d_call: TRBD2
j_call: TRBJ2-5
clone_size: NA

cdr3_aa: CASSYLVGGGTEAFF
cdr3_nt: TGTGCCAGCAGTTACTTGGTCGGGGGTGGCACTGAAGCTTTCTTT
v_call: TRBV6-6
d_call: NA
j_call: TRBJ1-1
clone_size: NA

cdr3_aa: CASSPIAGPSDEQFF
cdr3_nt: TGCGCCAGCAGCCCCATAGCGGGGCCGTCCGATGAGCAGTTCTTC
v_call: TRBV5-1
d_call: TRBD2
j_call: TRBJ2-1
clone_size: few

cdr3_aa: CASSQDRSGKTDTQYF
cdr3_nt: TGTGCCAGCAGCCAAGATAGGAGCGGAAAAACAGATACGCAGTATTTT
v_call: TRBV3-1/TRBV3-2
d_call: NA
j_call: TRBJ2-3
clone_size: NA

cdr3_aa: CATFQDYGYTF
cdr3_nt: TGTGCCACCTTCCAGGACTATGGCTACACCTTC
v_call: TRBV28
d_call: NA
j_call: TRBJ1-2
clone_size: NA

cdr3_aa: CASSNRGPYEQYF
cdr3_nt: TGTGCCAGTAGTAACAGGGGGCCCTACGAGCAGTACTTC
v_call: TRBV19
d_call: TRBD1
j_call: TRBJ2-7
clone_size: NA

cdr3_aa: CASSRGDRADTEAFF
cdr3_nt: TGCGCCAGCAGCCGGGGGGACAGGGCCGACACTGAAGCTTTCTTT
v_call: TRBV5-1
d_call: TRBD1
j_call: TRBJ1-1
clone_size: NA

cdr3_aa: CASSQYASSGNTIYF
cdr3_nt: TGCGCCAGCAGCCAATACGCGAGCTCTGGAAACACCATATATTTT
v_call: TRBV4-3
d_call: NA
j_call: TRBJ1-3
clone_size: NA

cdr3_aa: CASSPPSTRSSGNTIYF
cdr3_nt: TGTGCCAGCTCACCGCCGTCAACTAGGAGCTCTGGAAACACCATATATTTT
v_call: TRBV18
d_call: NA
j_call: TRBJ1-3
clone_size: NA

cdr3_aa: CASRGTSGYNEQFF
cdr3_nt: TGTGCCAGTAGAGGCACTAGCGGCTACAATGAGCAGTTCTTC
v_call: TRBV19
d_call: TRBD2
j_call: TRBJ2-1
clone_size: few

cdr3_aa: CASSWGQGSSYEQYF
cdr3_nt: TGTGCCAGCAGTTGGGGACAGGGGAGCTCCTACGAGCAGTACTTC
v_call: TRBV6-5
d_call: TRBD1
j_call: TRBJ2-7
clone_size: NA

cdr3_aa: CASSPAGFGTEAFF
cdr3_nt: TGTGCCAGCAGCCCCGCGGGCTTTGGCACTGAAGCTTTCTTT
v_call: TRBV28
d_call: NA
j_call: TRBJ1-1
clone_size: NA

cdr3_aa: CASTSGNNSPLHF
cdr3_nt: TGTGCCAGCACTTCAGGGAATAATTCACCCCTCCACTTT
v_call: TRBV12-3/TRBV12-4
d_call: NA
j_call: TRBJ1-6
clone_size: NA

cdr3_aa: CASSGDGRYSNQPQHF
cdr3_nt: TGCGCCAGCAGTGGGGACGGGAGGTATAGCAATCAGCCCCAGCATTTT
v_call: TRBV10-1
d_call: NA
j_call: TRBJ1-5
clone_size: NA

cdr3_aa: CASSFGYNEQFF
cdr3_nt: TGTGCCAGCAGCTTCGGGTATAATGAGCAGTTCTTC
v_call: TRBV7-9
d_call: NA
j_call: TRBJ2-1
clone_size: once

cdr3_aa: CASSLRDYSGNTIYF
cdr3_nt: TGTGCCAGCAGCTTGAGGGACTACTCTGGAAACACCATATATTTT
v_call: TRBV7-8
d_call: NA
j_call: TRBJ1-3
clone_size: NA

cdr3_aa: CASSVGTSGHQETQYF
cdr3_nt: TGCGCCAGCAGTGTAGGGACTAGCGGCCACCAAGAGACCCAGTACTTC
v_call: TRBV10-1
d_call: TRBD2
j_call: TRBJ2-5
clone_size: NA

cdr3_aa: CASRPGQGALDTQYF
cdr3_nt: TGTGCCAGTAGACCGGGACAGGGGGCTCTAGATACGCAGTATTTT
v_call: TRBV19
d_call: TRBD1
j_call: TRBJ2-3
clone_size: NA

cdr3_aa: CASSPNSGNGYGYTF
cdr3_nt: TGTGCCAGCAGCCCGAACTCAGGGAACGGCTATGGCTACACCTTC
v_call: TRBV7-8
d_call: NA
j_call: TRBJ1-2
clone_size: NA

cdr3_aa: CASSLSGNTGELFF
cdr3_nt: TGTGCCAGCAGCTTGTCCGGGAACACCGGGGAGCTGTTTTTT
v_call: TRBV5-8
d_call: NA
j_call: TRBJ2-2
clone_size: NA

cdr3_aa: CASIHTRQGAYNEQFF
cdr3_nt: TGTGCCAGCATCCACACCAGACAGGGGGCTTACAATGAGCAGTTCTTC
v_call: TRBV28
d_call: TRBD1
j_call: TRBJ2-1
clone_size: NA

cdr3_aa: CASSYRGREKLFF
cdr3_nt: TGTGCCAGCAGTTACAGGGGGCGGGAAAAACTGTTTTTT
v_call: TRBV6-5
d_call: TRBD1
j_call: TRBJ1-4
clone_size: NA

cdr3_aa: CASSKTGISSGELFF
cdr3_nt: TGTGCCAGCAGCAAGACGGGGATATCATCCGGGGAGCTGTTTTTT
v_call: TRBV7-8
d_call: NA
j_call: TRBJ2-2
clone_size: NA

cdr3_aa: CASSLQGQVTDTQYF
cdr3_nt: TGTGCCAGCAGTTTACAAGGACAAGTCACAGATACGCAGTATTTT
v_call: TRBV28
d_call: NA
j_call: TRBJ2-3
clone_size: NA

cdr3_aa: CASSLTLGQKNTEAFF
cdr3_nt: TGCGCCAGCAGCTTAACACTGGGACAAAAAAACACTGAAGCTTTCTTT
v_call: TRBV5-1
d_call: NA
j_call: TRBJ1-1
clone_size: NA

cdr3_aa: CASSPPLDRGNNEKLFF
cdr3_nt: TGTGCCAGCAGTCCCCCCCTAGACAGGGGTAATAATGAAAAACTGTTTTTT
v_call: TRBV28
d_call: TRBD1
j_call: TRBJ1-4
clone_size: NA

cdr3_aa: CAITPVGTTSSSEQYF
cdr3_nt: TGTGCCATCACCCCCGTCGGAACGACAAGTTCCTCCGAGCAGTACTTC
v_call: TRBV10-3
d_call: NA
j_call: TRBJ2-7
clone_size: NA

cdr3_aa: CASSGRGYEKLFF
cdr3_nt: TGTGCCAGCAGCGGCAGGGGTTATGAAAAACTGTTTTTT
v_call: TRBV7-2
d_call: NA
j_call: TRBJ1-4
clone_size: NA

cdr3_aa: CASRRRGTDTQYF
cdr3_nt: TGCGCCAGCCGGCGGCGAGGGACAGATACGCAGTATTTT
v_call: TRBV5-1
d_call: NA
j_call: TRBJ2-3
clone_size: NA

cdr3_aa: CASSMGSGTQETQYF
cdr3_nt: TGTGCCAGTAGTATGGGATCCGGGACTCAAGAGACCCAGTACTTC
v_call: TRBV19
d_call: NA
j_call: TRBJ2-5
clone_size: NA

cdr3_aa: CASSQDRVATNEKLFF
cdr3_nt: TGCGCCAGCAGCCAGGACAGGGTAGCAACTAATGAAAAACTGTTTTTT
v_call: TRBV4-3
d_call: TRBD1
j_call: TRBJ1-4
clone_size: NA

cdr3_aa: CASSVVAGGNEQYF
cdr3_nt: TGTGCCAGCAGCGTAGTTGCGGGGGGGAACGAGCAGTACTTC
v_call: TRBV9
d_call: TRBD2
j_call: TRBJ2-7
clone_size: NA

cdr3_aa: CASSPSGSGETQYF
cdr3_nt: TGTGCCAGCTCACCGAGCGGGAGCGGAGAGACCCAGTACTTC
v_call: TRBV18
d_call: TRBD2
j_call: TRBJ2-5
clone_size: once

cdr3_aa: CASSLAPGGGSYEQYF
cdr3_nt: TGTGCCAGCAGCTTAGCGCCGGGGGGAGGATCCTACGAGCAGTACTTC
v_call: TRBV7-2
d_call: TRBD2
j_call: TRBJ2-7
clone_size: NA

cdr3_aa: CASSYLDNEQFF
cdr3_nt: TGTGCCAGCAGCTACCTCGACAATGAGCAGTTCTTC
v_call: TRBV28
d_call: NA
j_call: TRBJ2-1
clone_size: once

cdr3_aa: CASSLGSATTNEKLFF
cdr3_nt: TGTGCCAGCAGCTTGGGCTCCGCAACAACTAATGAAAAACTGTTTTTT
v_call: TRBV7-9
d_call: NA
j_call: TRBJ1-4
clone_size: NA

cdr3_aa: CASTPRGTDTQYF
cdr3_nt: TGTGCCAGCACCCCCCGTGGCACAGATACGCAGTATTTT
v_call: TRBV6-2/TRBV6-3
d_call: NA
j_call: TRBJ2-3
clone_size: NA

cdr3_aa: CSGMTGHYGYTF
cdr3_nt: TGCAGCGGTATGACAGGACACTATGGCTACACCTTC
v_call: TRBV29-1
d_call: NA
j_call: TRBJ1-2
clone_size: few

cdr3_aa: CASSRGGDFGFNEKLFF
cdr3_nt: TGTGCCAGCAGCCGAGGGGGGGATTTCGGGTTTAATGAAAAACTGTTTTTT
v_call: TRBV7-8
d_call: NA
j_call: TRBJ1-4
clone_size: NA

cdr3_aa: CASSEPGGWTEAFF
cdr3_nt: TGTGCCAGCAGTGAACCAGGGGGCTGGACTGAAGCTTTCTTT
v_call: TRBV2
d_call: TRBD1
j_call: TRBJ1-1
clone_size: NA

cdr3_aa: CASRVLAANEQFF
cdr3_nt: TGTGCCAGCAGGGTACTAGCGGCAAATGAGCAGTTCTTC
v_call: TRBV2
d_call: TRBD2
j_call: TRBJ2-1
clone_size: NA

cdr3_aa: CASSLWPGAYEQYF
cdr3_nt: TGTGCCAGCAGCTTGTGGCCGGGTGCCTACGAGCAGTACTTC
v_call: TRBV5-6
d_call: NA
j_call: TRBJ2-7
clone_size: NA

cdr3_aa: CSVALGPEAFF
cdr3_nt: TGCAGCGTTGCTCTGGGGCCTGAAGCTTTCTTT
v_call: TRBV29-1
d_call: NA
j_call: TRBJ1-1
clone_size: NA

cdr3_aa: CASSSSGGGSYGYTF
cdr3_nt: TGTGCCAGCAGCTCCTCGGGAGGGGGCAGCTATGGCTACACCTTC
v_call: TRBV7-9
d_call: TRBD1
j_call: TRBJ1-2
clone_size: few

cdr3_aa: CASSRGTANTEAFF
cdr3_nt: TGTGCCAGCAGCCGGGGGACGGCGAACACTGAAGCTTTCTTT
v_call: TRBV5-6
d_call: NA
j_call: TRBJ1-1
clone_size: NA

cdr3_aa: CASSLDSIAGGTEQFF
cdr3_nt: TGCGCCAGCAGCTTGGACTCAATAGCGGGAGGTACTGAGCAGTTCTTC
v_call: TRBV5-1
d_call: TRBD2
j_call: TRBJ2-1
clone_size: NA

cdr3_aa: CASSPIAGGRNEQFF
cdr3_nt: TGTGCCAGCAGCCCAATAGCGGGAGGGCGCAATGAGCAGTTCTTC
v_call: TRBV7-9
d_call: TRBD2
j_call: TRBJ2-1
clone_size: NA

cdr3_aa: CASWDRGGMNEQFF
cdr3_nt: TGTGCCAGCTGGGACAGGGGTGGGATGAATGAGCAGTTCTTC
v_call: TRBV28
d_call: TRBD1
j_call: TRBJ2-1
clone_size: NA